Each of the 5 T cell receptor beta chains below was sequenced from the same sample in a study of blood T cell repertoires in COVID-19. Sequencing used immunoSEQ multiplex PCR; TCRdb keeps in-frame clones, though not all of them. This sample has some 230,000 clones, with about nine tenths found just once. The sequencing input was peripheral blood. These receptors were taken from a man aged 25 to 40 who had recovered from COVID-19.

The chain couples TRBV12-3 or TRBV12-4 to TRBJ1-1, with 9 bases that match TRBD1. J gave up 9 bases and V 4 bases, and 3 bases lay outside the gene matches. There are 12 residues in the CDR3. CDR3 sequence: CASSWTGAKAFF. The CDR3 DNA reads TGTGCCAGCAGTTGGACAGGGGCCAAAGCTTTCTTT.

This rearrangement joins TRBV6-6 to TRBJ2-2; weak D call: TRBD1 (5 bases). V was cut by 6 bases and J by 7 bases, with 9 bases left in between. The V gene's germline CDR1 is MNHNY and CDR2 SVGAGI (reference sequence). The CDR3 is made up of 12 amino acids. The CDR3 DNA reads as TGTGCCAGCAGCTCTGACAGCGGGGAGCTGTTTTTT. Its protein product is CASSSDSGELFF.

The V gene is TRBV6-2 or TRBV6-3, the J gene TRBJ2-2, with TRBD1 matching over 8 bases. The V segment lost 6 bases and the J segment 4 bases; nucleotides outside the gene matches: 10. The CDR3 is 16 amino acids. Germline V gives CDR1 MNHEY, CDR2 SVGEGT. This CDR3 reads CASSPLRGPVTGELFF. CDR3 bases: TGTGCCAGCAGCCCACTCAGGGGGCCGGTCACCGGGGAGCTGTTTTTT.

V gene TRBV6-5 combines with J gene TRBJ2-5, with D uncertain. Trimming pared 6 bases from V and 1 base from J, leaving 15 bases between. CDR3 length: 15 residues. Germline V CDR1 and CDR2: MNHEY, SVGAGI. The CDR3 coding sequence is TGTGCCAGCAGCCTCCTGGGCCCTACCCAAGAGACCCAGTACTTC. This translates into CASSLLGPTQETQYF.

The chain joins TRBV4-3 to TRBJ2-3; 8 bases are a match to TRBD2. The CDR3 totals 17 residues. The ends lost 1 base at V and 6 bases at J; junction bases unmatched: 12. Germline V gene sequence: CDR1 LGHNA, CDR2 YSLEER. The CDR3 bases are TGCGCCAGCAGCCAAGGAGGGACTAGGGCCTTTGGCGATACGCAGTATTTT. It specifies CASSQGGTRAFGDTQYF.